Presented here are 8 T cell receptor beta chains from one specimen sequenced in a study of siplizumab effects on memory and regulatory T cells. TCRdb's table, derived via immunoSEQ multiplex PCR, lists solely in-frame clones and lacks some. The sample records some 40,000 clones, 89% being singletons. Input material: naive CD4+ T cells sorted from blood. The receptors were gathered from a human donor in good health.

For the CDR3, the DNA is TGTGCCATCAGTGAGTCGGAGCTGCGAGAGACCCAGTACTTC. It is translated as CAISESELRETQYF. V gene TRBV10-3 combines with J gene TRBJ2-5, with D unclear. V lost 0 bases and J lost 4, with 9 bases in between. The CDR3 is 14 residues long. Germline CDR1 reads ENHRY; CDR2 reads SYGVKD.

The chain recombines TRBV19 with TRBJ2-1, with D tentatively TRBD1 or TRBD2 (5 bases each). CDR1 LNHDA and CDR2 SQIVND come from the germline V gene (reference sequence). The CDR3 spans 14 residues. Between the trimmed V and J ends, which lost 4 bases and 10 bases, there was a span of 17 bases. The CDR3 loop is CASSTPLPGREQFF. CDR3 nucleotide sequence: TGTGCCAGTAGTACTCCCCTACCGGGACGGGAGCAGTTCTTC.

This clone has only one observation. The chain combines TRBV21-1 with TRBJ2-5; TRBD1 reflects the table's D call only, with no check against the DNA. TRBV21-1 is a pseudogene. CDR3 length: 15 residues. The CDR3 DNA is TGTGCCAGCAGCAAAGTGGTTCACAGGGTCGGGACCCAGTACTTC. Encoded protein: CASSKVVHRVGTQYF.

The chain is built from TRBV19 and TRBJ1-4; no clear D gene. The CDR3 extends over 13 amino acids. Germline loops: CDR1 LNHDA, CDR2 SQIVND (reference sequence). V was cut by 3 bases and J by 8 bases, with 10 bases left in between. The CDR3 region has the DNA TGTGCCAGTAGTATTATGGGGAACGAAAAACTGTTTTTT. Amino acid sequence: CASSIMGNEKLFF.

The CDR3 DNA is TGTGCCAGCCCTATCCCAGGGGACTCTGGGGCCAACGTCCTGACTTTC. Translating it yields CASPIPGDSGANVLTF. The rearrangement links TRBV7-9 to TRBJ2-6; D might be TRBD1 (6 bases). In germline, CDR1 is SEHNR, CDR2 FQNEAQ (reference sequence). This CDR3 is built from 16 residues. V lost 8 bases, J lost 0 bases, and 14 bases lay in between.

In DNA, the CDR3 is TGTGCCAGCTCAACATCTAGCTGGAGGGCCTCCTACGAGCAGTACTTC. Translated, it gives CASSTSSWRASYEQYF. This chain joins TRBV18 and TRBJ2-7, with a possible D match to TRBD2 (6 bases). From germline, CDR1 is KGHSH and CDR2 LQKENI. CDR3 length: 16 residues. Trimming stripped 5 bases from V and 0 bases from J, with 17 bases between.

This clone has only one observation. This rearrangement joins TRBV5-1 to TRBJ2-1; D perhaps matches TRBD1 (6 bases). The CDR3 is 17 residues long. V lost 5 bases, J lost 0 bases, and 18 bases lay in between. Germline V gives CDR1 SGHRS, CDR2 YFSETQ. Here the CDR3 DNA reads TGCGCCAGCAGTGAGAGACAGGCCAGAAACTCCTACAATGAGCAGTTCTTC. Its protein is CASSERQARNSYNEQFF.

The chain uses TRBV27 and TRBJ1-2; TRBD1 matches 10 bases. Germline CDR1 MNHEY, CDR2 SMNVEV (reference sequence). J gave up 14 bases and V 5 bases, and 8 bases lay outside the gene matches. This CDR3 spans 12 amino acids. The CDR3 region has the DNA TGTGCCAGCAGTAGGGACAGGGGACCCAGGACCTTC. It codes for CASSRDRGPRTF.